The rows below give T cell receptor beta chains drawn from one sample of a study of HIV-infected patients and healthy controls. Each CDR3 protein gets one entry after TCRdb re-called the 5' RACE reads with MiXCR. The table records around 58,000 distinct CDR3 sequences, about 19% of them present only once. Sample: CD4+ T cells from blood. The receptors shown here come from a human donor in good health. The CDR3 runs from the conserved cysteine through the conserved F or W. D genes are given only for firm matches. Expanded clones get a size class; other rows say once, few or many, or leave the size out.

D	V	J	size	CDR3	DNA
TRBD1	TRBV2	TRBJ2-1	many	CARRTGGNEQFF	TGTGCCAGGAGGACAGGGGGCAACGAGCAGTTCTTC
.	TRBV29-1	TRBJ2-5	few	CSVELVGGLSETQYF	TGCAGCGTTGAGCTAGTGGGGGGTTTATCAGAGACCCAGTACTTC
.	TRBV27	TRBJ1-1	many	CASSYSRGAGTAFF	TGTGCCAGCAGTTACTCAAGGGGGGCGGGTACGGCTTTCTTT
.	TRBV30	TRBJ1-4	.	CAWRFGSEKLFF	TGTGCCTGGAGGTTCGGCAGCGAAAAACTGTTTTTT
TRBD1	TRBV7-9	TRBJ1-1	many	CASSSTGVGTEAFF	TGTGCCAGCAGCTCGACAGGGGTAGGGACTGAAGCTTTCTTT
.	TRBV29-1	TRBJ2-1	many	CSTGGPEGANEQFF	TGCAGCACGGGGGGACCAGAGGGGGCCAATGAGCAGTTCTTC
.	TRBV21-1	TRBJ1-1	medium-sized	CASSKRRGTEAFF	TGTGCCAGCAGCAAACGGAGGGGTACTGAAGCTTTCTTT
.	TRBV5-5	TRBJ2-1	.	CASSYRDPSNEQFF	TGTGCCAGCAGCTACCGGGACCCGTCCAATGAGCAGTTCTTC
TRBD2	TRBV20-1	TRBJ2-3	few	CSANSGGPPWTQYF	TGCAGTGCTAATAGCGGGGGTCCTCCGTGGACGCAGTATTTT
.	TRBV14	TRBJ2-4	many	CASSQNTLAKNIQYF	TGTGCCAGCAGCCAAAACACGTTAGCCAAAAACATTCAGTACTTC
TRBD2	TRBV10-3	TRBJ2-3	many	CAISIAGESTDTQYF	TGTGCCATCAGTATAGCGGGAGAAAGCACAGATACGCAGTATTTT
TRBD2	TRBV10-3	TRBJ2-1	many	CAISEGSGRANEQFF	TGTGCCATCAGTGAGGGTAGCGGGAGGGCTAATGAGCAGTTCTTC
.	TRBV12-3/TRBV12-4	TRBJ1-5	many	CASSPGQGDNQPQHF	TGTGCCAGCAGTCCGGGACAAGGGGACAATCAGCCCCAGCATTTT
.	TRBV10-3	TRBJ2-3	many	CAISDLDGDTQYF	TGTGCCATCAGTGATCTGGACGGAGATACGCAGTATTTT
.	TRBV5-4	TRBJ1-2	.	CASSLDGNYGYTF	TGTGCCAGCAGCTTGGACGGAAACTATGGCTACACCTTC
.	TRBV20-1	TRBJ2-7	many	CSARGGSRSYEQYF	TGCAGTGCTAGAGGTGGGTCCCGGTCCTACGAGCAGTACTTC